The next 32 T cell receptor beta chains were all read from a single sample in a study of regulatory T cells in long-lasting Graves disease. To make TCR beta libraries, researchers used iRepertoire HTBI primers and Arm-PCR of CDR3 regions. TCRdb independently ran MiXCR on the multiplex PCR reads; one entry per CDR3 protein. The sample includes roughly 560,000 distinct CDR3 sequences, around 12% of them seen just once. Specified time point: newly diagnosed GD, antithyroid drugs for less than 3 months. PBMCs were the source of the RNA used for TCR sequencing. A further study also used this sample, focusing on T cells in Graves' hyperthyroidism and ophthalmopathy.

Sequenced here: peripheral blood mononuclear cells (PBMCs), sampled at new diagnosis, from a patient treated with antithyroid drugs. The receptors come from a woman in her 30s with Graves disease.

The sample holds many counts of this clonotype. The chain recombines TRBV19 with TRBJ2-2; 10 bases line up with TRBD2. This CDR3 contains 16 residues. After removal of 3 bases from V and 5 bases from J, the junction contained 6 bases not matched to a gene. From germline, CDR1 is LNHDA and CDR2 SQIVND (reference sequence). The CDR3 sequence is CASSISGRGRTGELFF. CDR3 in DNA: TGTGCCAGTAGTATCAGCGGGAGGGGACGTACCGGGGAGCTGTTTTTT.

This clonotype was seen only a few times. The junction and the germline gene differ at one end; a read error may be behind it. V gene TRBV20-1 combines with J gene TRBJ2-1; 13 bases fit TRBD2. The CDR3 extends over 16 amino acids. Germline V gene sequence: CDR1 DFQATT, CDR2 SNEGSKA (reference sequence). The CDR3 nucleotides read TGCAGTGCTAGGAATCTACTAGCGGGAGGGTACAATGAGCAGCTCTTC. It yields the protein CSARNLLAGGYNEQLF.

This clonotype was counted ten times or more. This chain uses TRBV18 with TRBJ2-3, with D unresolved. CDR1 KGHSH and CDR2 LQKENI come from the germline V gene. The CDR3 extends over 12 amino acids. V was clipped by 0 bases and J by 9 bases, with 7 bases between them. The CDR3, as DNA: TGTGCCAGCTCACCACCACAGATCACGCAGTATTTT. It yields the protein CASSPPQITQYF.

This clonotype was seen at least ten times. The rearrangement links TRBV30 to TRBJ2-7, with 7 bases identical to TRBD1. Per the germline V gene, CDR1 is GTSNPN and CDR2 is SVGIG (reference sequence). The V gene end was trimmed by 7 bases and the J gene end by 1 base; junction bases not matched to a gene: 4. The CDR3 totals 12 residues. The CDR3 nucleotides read TGTGCCTTCCGGGACAGATCCTACGAGCAGTACTTC. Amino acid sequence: CAFRDRSYEQYF.

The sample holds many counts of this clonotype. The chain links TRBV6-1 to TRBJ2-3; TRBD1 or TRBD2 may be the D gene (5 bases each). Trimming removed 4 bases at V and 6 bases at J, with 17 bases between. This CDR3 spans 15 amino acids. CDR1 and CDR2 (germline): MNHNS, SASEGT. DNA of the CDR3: TGTGCCAGCAGTGGGGACCCCGCGGGTGGCGATACGCAGTATTTT. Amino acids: CASSGDPAGGDTQYF.

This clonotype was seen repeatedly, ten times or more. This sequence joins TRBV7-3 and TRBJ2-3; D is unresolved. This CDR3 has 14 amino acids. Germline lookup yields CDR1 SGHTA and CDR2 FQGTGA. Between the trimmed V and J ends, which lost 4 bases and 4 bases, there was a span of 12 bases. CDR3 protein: CASSSYLGADTQYF. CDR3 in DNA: TGTGCCAGCAGCTCCTATCTAGGCGCAGATACGCAGTATTTT.

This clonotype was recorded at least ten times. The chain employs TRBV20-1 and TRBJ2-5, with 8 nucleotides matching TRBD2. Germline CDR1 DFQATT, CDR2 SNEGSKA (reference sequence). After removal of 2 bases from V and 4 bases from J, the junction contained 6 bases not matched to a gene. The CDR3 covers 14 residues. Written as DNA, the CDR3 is TGCAGTGCTAGATACAGCGGGAGAGGAGAGACCCAGTACTTC. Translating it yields CSARYSGRGETQYF.

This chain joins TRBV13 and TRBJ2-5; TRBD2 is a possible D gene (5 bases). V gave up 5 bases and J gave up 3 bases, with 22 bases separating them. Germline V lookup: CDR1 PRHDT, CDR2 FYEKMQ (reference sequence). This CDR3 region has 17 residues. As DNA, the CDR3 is TGTGCCAGCAGCACAACCCGCCAACTAGTCCCGAAAGAGACCCAGTACTTC. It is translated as CASSTTRQLVPKETQYF.

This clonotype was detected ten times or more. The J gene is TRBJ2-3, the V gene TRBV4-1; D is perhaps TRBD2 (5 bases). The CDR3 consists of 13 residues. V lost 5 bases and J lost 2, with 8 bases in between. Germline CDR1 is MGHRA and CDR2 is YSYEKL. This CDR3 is CASSGGFTDTQYF. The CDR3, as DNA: TGCGCCAGCAGCGGAGGTTTCACAGATACGCAGTATTTT.

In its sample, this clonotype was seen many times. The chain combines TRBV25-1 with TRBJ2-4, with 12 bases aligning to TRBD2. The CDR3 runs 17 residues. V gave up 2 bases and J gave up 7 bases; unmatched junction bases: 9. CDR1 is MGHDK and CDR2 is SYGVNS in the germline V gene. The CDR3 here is CASSEHSLAGGRNIQYF. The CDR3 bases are TGTGCCAGCAGTGAACACTCTCTAGCGGGAGGGCGGAACATTCAGTACTTC.

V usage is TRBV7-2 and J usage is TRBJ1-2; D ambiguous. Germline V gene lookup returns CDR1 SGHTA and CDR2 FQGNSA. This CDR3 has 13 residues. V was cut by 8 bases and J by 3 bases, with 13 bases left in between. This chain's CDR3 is CASGEGQYYGYTF. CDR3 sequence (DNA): TGTGCCAGCGGAGAAGGGCAGTACTATGGCTACACCTTC.

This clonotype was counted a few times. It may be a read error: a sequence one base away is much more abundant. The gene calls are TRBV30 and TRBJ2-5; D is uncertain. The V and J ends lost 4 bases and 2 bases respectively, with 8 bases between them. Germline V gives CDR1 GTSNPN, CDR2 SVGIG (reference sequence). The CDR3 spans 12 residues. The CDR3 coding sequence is TGTGCCTGGAACCGCCGGCAAGAGACCCAGTACTTC. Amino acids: CAWNRRQETQYF.

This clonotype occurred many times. This chain's CDR3 is CASMGGSRGNEQFF. For the CDR3, the DNA is TGTGCCAGCATGGGAGGGAGCAGGGGTAATGAGCAGTTCTTC. The chain joins TRBV27 to TRBJ2-1, with D perhaps matching TRBD2 (7 bases). This CDR3 region has 14 residues. With 7 bases removed from V and 7 bases from J, the gap between germline ends came to 17 bases. CDR1 MNHEY and CDR2 SMNVEV come from the germline V gene (reference sequence).

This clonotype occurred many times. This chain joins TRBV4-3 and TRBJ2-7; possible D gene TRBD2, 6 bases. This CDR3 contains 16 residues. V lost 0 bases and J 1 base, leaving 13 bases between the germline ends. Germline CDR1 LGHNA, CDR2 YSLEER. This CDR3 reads CASSQDDGGDSYEQYF. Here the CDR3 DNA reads TGCGCCAGCAGCCAAGATGACGGCGGGGATTCCTACGAGCAGTACTTC.

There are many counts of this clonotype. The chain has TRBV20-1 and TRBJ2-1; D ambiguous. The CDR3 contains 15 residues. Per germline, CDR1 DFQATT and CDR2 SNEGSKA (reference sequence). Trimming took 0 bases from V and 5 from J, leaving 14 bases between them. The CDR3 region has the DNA TGCAGTGCTAGAGATCCCCTGAGTCCCGACAATGAGCAGTTCTTC. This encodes CSARDPLSPDNEQFF.

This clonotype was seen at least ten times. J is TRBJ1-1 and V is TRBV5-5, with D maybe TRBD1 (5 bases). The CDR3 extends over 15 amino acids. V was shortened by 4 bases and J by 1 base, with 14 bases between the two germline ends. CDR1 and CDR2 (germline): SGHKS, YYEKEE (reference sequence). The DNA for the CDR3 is TGTGCCAGCAGCATCCCAGGGTATGGGAACACTGAAGCTTTCTTT. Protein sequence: CASSIPGYGNTEAFF.

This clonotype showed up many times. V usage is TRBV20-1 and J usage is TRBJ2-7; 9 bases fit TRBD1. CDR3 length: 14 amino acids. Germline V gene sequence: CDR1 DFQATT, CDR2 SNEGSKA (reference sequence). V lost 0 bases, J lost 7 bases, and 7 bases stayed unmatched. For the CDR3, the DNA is TGCAGTGCTAGAGATCGGGACAGGGCGCGGGAGCAGTACTTC. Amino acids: CSARDRDRAREQYF.

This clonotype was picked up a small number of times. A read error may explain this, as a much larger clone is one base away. CDR3 in amino acids: CASSGTGRFNEQFF. The CDR3 coding sequence is TGTGCCAGCAGTGGGACGGGACGCTTCAATGAGCAGTTCTTC. The genes are TRBV2 and TRBJ2-5; D may match TRBD1 or TRBD2 (5 bases each). The J call may not be correct, given that the DNA end is closer to TRBJ2-1. Germline V CDR1 and CDR2: SNHLY, FYNNEI. This CDR3 comprises 14 residues.

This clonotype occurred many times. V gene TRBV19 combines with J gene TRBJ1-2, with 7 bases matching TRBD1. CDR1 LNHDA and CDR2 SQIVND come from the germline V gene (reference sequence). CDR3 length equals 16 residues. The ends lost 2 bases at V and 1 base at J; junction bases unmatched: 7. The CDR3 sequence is CASSIRTTGLNYGYTF. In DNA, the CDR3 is TGTGCCAGTAGTATACGAACGACAGGGCTTAACTATGGCTACACCTTC.

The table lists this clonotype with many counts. CDR3 in amino acids: CASSYPLLAQYF. The CDR3 DNA follows: TGTGCCAGCAGTTACCCACTCCTGGCCCAGTACTTC. The rearrangement uses TRBV6-2 or TRBV6-3 and TRBJ2-5; D remains unclear. V was pared by 2 bases and J by 9 bases, with 10 bases between. Germline V gene sequence: CDR1 MNHEY, CDR2 SVGEGT. CDR3 size: 12 residues.

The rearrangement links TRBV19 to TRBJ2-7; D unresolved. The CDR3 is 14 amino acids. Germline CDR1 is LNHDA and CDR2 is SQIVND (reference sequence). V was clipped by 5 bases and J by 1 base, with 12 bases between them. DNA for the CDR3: TGTGCCAGTAGTCCTCAGGTGAATTCCTACGAGCAGTACTTC. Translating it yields CASSPQVNSYEQYF. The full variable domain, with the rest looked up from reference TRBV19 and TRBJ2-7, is DGGITQSPKYLFRKEGQNVTLSCEQNLNHDAMYWYRQDPGQGLRLIYYSQIVNDFQKGDIAEGYSVSREKKESFPLTVTSAQKNPTAFYLCASSPQVNSYEQYFGPGTRLTVT.

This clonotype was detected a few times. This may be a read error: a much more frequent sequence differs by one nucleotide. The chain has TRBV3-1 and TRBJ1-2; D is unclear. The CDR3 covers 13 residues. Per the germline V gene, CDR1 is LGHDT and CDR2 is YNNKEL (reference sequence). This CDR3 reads CAGSPRGSGGYTF. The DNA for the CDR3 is TGTGCCGGCAGCCCTCGGGGAAGTGGTGGCTACACCTTC.

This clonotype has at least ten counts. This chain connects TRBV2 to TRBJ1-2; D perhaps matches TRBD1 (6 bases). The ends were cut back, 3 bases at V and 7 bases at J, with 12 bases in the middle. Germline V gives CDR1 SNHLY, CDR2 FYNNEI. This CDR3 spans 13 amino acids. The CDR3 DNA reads TGTGCCAGCAGTGATTCGGTGGGGGCTGGCTACACCTTC. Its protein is CASSDSVGAGYTF.

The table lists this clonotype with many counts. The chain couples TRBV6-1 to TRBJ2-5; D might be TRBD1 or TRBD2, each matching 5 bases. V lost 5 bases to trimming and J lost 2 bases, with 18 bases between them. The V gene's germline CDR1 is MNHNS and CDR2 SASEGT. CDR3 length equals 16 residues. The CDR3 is CASSLSQGEGQETQYF. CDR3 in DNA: TGTGCCAGCAGTCTTTCCCAGGGTGAGGGACAAGAGACCCAGTACTTC.

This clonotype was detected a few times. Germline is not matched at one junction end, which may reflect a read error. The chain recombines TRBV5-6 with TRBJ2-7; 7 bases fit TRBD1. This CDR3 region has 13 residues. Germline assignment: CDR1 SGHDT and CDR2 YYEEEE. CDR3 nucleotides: TGTGCCAGCAGCTTGGGGGACAGCTACAAGCAGTACTTC. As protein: CASSLGDSYKQYF.

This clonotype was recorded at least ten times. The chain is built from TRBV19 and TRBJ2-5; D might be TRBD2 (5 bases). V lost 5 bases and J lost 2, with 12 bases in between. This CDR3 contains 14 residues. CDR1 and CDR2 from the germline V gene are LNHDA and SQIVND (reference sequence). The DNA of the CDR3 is TGTGCCAGTAGTTCGGGGAGTAGTCAAGAGACCCAGTACTTC. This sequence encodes CASSSGSSQETQYF.

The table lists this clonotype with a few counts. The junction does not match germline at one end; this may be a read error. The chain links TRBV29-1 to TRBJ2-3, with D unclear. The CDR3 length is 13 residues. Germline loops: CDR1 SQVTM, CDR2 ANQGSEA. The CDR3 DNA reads TGCAGCGTTCACCGGAGAGACACAGATGCGCAGTATTTT. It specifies CSVHRRDTDAQYF.

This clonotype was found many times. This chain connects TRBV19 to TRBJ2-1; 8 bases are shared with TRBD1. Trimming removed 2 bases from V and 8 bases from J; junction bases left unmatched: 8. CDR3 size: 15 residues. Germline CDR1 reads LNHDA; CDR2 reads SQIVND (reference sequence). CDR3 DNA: TGTGCCAGTAGTATACGGCAGGGGGCTTCTCATGAGCAGTTCTTC. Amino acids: CASSIRQGASHEQFF.

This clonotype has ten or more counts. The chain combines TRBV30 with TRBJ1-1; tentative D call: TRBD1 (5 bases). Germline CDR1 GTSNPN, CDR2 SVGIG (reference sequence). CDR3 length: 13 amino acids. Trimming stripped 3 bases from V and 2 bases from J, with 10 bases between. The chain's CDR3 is CAWSREGNTEAFF. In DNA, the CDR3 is TGTGCCTGGAGCAGGGAGGGAAACACTGAAGCTTTCTTT.

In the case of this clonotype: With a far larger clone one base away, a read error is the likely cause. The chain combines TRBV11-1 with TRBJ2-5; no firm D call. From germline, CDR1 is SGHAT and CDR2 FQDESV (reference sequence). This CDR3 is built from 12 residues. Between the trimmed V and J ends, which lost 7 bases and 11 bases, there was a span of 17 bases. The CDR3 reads CASTKRVNEQYF. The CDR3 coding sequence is TGTGCCAGCACCAAACGGGTAAATGAGCAGTACTTC.

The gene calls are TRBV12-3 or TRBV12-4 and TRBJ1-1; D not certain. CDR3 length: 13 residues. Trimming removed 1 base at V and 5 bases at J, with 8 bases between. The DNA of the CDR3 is TGTGCCAGCAGTTTAGGCAAGCAGACTGAAGCTTTCTTT. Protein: CASSLGKQTEAFF.

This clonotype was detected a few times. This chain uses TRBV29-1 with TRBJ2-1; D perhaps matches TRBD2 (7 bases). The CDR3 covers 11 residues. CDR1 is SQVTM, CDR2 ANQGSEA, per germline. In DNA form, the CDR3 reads TGCAGTGGAGAGGGGGGGCTGAGGCAGTTCTTC. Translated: CSGEGGLRQFF.